This T cell receptor beta chain is drawn from a study of blood T cells in healthy people across ages. Study-level background: Using template switching, researchers captured about one barcoded beta molecule for each two T cells.

Through a sample-barcoded 5' primer and a J-beta primer mix, a second PCR was run for roughly 6 to 11 cycles. Each cDNA molecule received a tag from a template-switch adaptor that had 12 random nucleotides. One entry per CDR3 protein, called by TCRdb with MiXCR from the 5' RACE reads. The sample has 1,800,000 or so distinct CDR3 sequences; 39% are singletons. Study-level points and caveats: Per-million-T-cell TCR beta diversity fell roughly linearly with age.

Isolation recovered at least 6 million PBMCs from every sample. This clonotype showed up just a few times. Its target is not known. Germline CDR1 reads SGHTA; CDR2 reads FQGNSA. V was pared by 3 bases and J by 0 bases, with 15 bases between. This CDR3 spans 18 amino acids. The sequence derives from a human donor in good health. Sample: blood. The genes are TRBV7-2 and TRBJ2-6, with D unclear. This CDR3 reads CASSFSGSPYSGANVLTF. CDR3 sequence (DNA): TGTGCCAGCAGCTTCTCCGGGTCCCCTTACTCTGGGGCCAACGTCCTGACTTTC.